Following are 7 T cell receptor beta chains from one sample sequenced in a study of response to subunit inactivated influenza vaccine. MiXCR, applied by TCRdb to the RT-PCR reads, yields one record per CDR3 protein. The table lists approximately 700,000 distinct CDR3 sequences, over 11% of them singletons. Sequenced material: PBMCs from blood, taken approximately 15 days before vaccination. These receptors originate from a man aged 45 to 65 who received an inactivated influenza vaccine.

CDR3 DNA: TGCGCCAGCAGCTCCCATCTAGGCAATGAGCAGTTCTTC. Amino acids: CASSSHLGNEQFF. The chain links TRBV5-1 to TRBJ2-1; D is unclear. The CDR3 covers 13 residues. Germline CDR1 reads SGHRS; CDR2 reads YFSETQ. V dropped 3 bases and J dropped 6 bases, with 10 bases sitting between them. Based on the CDR3 plus reference TRBV5-1 and TRBJ2-1, the full variable domain is KAGVTQTPRYLIKTRGQQVTLSCSPISGHRSVSWYQQTPGQGLQFLFEYFSETQRNKGNFPGRFSGRQFSNSRSEMNVSTLELGDSALYLCASSSHLGNEQFFGPGTRLTVL.

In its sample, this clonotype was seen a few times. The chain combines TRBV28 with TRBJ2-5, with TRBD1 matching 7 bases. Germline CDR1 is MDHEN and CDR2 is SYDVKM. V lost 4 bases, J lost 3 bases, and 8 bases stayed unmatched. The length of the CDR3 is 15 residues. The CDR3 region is CASSSPTGTEETQYF. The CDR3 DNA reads TGTGCCAGCAGTTCCCCCACCGGGACAGAAGAGACCCAGTACTTC.

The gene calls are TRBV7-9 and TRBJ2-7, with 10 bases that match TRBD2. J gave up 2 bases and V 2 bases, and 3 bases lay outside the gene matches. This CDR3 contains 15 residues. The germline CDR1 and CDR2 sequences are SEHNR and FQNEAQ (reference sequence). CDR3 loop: CASSLPLAGPYEQYF. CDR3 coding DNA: TGTGCCAGCAGCTTACCACTAGCGGGACCCTACGAGCAGTACTTC. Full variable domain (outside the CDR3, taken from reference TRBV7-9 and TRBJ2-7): DTGVSQNPRHKITKRGQNVTFRCDPISEHNRLYWYRQTLGQGPEFLTYFQNEAQLEKSRLLSDRFSAERPKGSFSTLEIQRTEQGDSAMYLCASSLPLAGPYEQYFGPGTRLTVT.

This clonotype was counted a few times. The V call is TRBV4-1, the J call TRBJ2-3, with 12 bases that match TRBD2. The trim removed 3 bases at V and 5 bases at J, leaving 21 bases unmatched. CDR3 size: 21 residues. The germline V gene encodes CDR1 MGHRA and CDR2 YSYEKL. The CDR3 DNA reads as TGCGCCAGCAGCCACCCTAAGGGTTCGTCGGGACTAGCGGGTTCCGGAGATACGCAGTATTTT. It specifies CASSHPKGSSGLAGSGDTQYF.

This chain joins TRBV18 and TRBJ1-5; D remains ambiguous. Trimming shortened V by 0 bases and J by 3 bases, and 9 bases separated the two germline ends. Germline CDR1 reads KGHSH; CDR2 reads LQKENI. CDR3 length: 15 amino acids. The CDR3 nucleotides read TGTGCCAGCTCACCACCTGGCAGGTCCAATCAGCCCCAGCATTTT. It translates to CASSPPGRSNQPQHF. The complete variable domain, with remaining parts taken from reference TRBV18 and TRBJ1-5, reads NAGVMQNPRHLVRRRGQEARLRCSPMKGHSHVYWYRQLPEEGLKFMVYLQKENIIDESGMPKERFSAEFPKEGPSILRIQQVVRGDSAAYFCASSPPGRSNQPQHFGDGTRLSIL.

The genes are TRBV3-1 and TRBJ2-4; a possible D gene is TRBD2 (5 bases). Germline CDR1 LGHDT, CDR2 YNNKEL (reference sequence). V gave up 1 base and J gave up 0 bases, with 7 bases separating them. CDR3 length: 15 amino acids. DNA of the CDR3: TGTGCCAGCAGCCAAGGGGAGACAGCCAAAAACATTCAGTACTTC. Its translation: CASSQGETAKNIQYF.

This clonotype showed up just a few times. The CDR3 sequence is CAITTGGTNGYTF. The DNA of the CDR3 is TGTGCCATCACGACAGGGGGAACAAATGGCTACACCTTC. The rearrangement joins TRBV10-3 to TRBJ1-2, with 9 bases matching TRBD1. Germline CDR1 reads ENHRY; CDR2 reads SYGVKD. After removal of 7 bases from V and 6 bases from J, the junction contained 6 bases not matched to a gene. This CDR3 is built from 13 residues.